One and the same sample provided the 19 T cell receptor beta chains below, sequenced in a study of blood T cell repertoires in COVID-19. Profiling relied on immunoSEQ multiplex PCR, and the TCRdb table lists in-frame clones only, not all of them. This table holds some 220,000 clones, 80% to 85% found once. The specimen was peripheral blood. The origin of the receptors is a woman aged 65 to 85 with COVID-19, enrolled during active disease.

This clone is a singleton in its sample. This chain connects TRBV6-5 to TRBJ1-6; 9 bases map to TRBD1. The CDR3 sequence is 12 residues long. Germline CDR1 reads MNHEY; CDR2 reads SVGAGI. Trimming at V came to 6 bases and at J to 13 bases, leaving 4 bases not matched to a gene. Here the CDR3 DNA reads TGTGCCAGCAGATTAACAGGGGGCCCCCTCCACTTT. Translating it yields CASRLTGGPLHF.

This clone was observed a handful of times. The chain employs TRBV28 and TRBJ1-5, with 8 bases fitting TRBD1. The germline V gene encodes CDR1 MDHEN and CDR2 SYDVKM. This CDR3 comprises 18 residues. The V gene end was trimmed by 4 bases and the J gene end by 2 bases; junction bases not matched to a gene: 13. This CDR3 reads CASSSTGTGPRGNQPQHF. The CDR3 nucleotides are TGTGCCAGCAGTTCGACCGGGACAGGACCGAGGGGCAATCAGCCCCAGCATTTT.

A few counts support this clone. The gene calls are TRBV6-1 and TRBJ1-5, with 7 bases lining up with TRBD1. The ends lost 0 bases at V and 7 bases at J; junction bases unmatched: 6. Germline CDR1 is MNHNS and CDR2 is SASEGT. The CDR3 is made up of 15 amino acids. CDR3 coding DNA: TGTGCCAGCAGTGAAGCCCTGGACAGGAGACAGCCCCAGCATTTT. Its protein product is CASSEALDRRQPQHF.

This chain links TRBV7-9 with TRBJ2-2, with TRBD1 identical over 10 bases. This CDR3 is built from 16 residues. The germline V gene encodes CDR1 SEHNR and CDR2 FQNEAQ (reference sequence). V shed 3 bases, J shed 7 bases, and the junction held 8 bases outside the gene matches. CDR3 sequence: CASSFNRDRGGGELFF. The DNA of the CDR3 is TGTGCCAGCAGCTTTAACCGGGACAGGGGAGGCGGGGAGCTGTTTTTT.

Note on this clone: Other DNA sequences in the sample encode the same CDR3. The rearrangement uses TRBV12-3 or TRBV12-4 and TRBJ1-5; no reliable D call. With 3 bases removed from V and 4 bases from J, the gap between germline ends came to 4 bases. This CDR3 spans 12 amino acids. As DNA, the CDR3 is TGTGCCAGCAGTTTCGGTAATCAGCCCCAGCATTTT. It specifies CASSFGNQPQHF.

The chain links TRBV24-1 to TRBJ2-1; 8 bases align to TRBD1. The CDR3 sequence is 14 residues long. J was trimmed by 7 bases and V by 5 bases; bases with no gene match: 6. Per the germline V gene, CDR1 is KGHDR and CDR2 is SFDVKD. The DNA for the CDR3 is TGTGCCACCAGTGGACAGGGGATACTAAATGAGCAGTTCTTC. This sequence encodes CATSGQGILNEQFF.

This clone was counted at least ten times. Written as DNA, the CDR3 is TGTGCCAGCAGCGTAGAACTAGCGAACACCGGGGAGCTGTTTTTT. Translation gives CASSVELANTGELFF. The chain links TRBV9 to TRBJ2-2; weak D call: TRBD2 (5 bases). The CDR3 contains 15 residues. V was shortened by 0 bases and J by 0 bases, with 6 bases between the two germline ends. Germline lookup yields CDR1 SGDLS and CDR2 YYNGEE. The whole variable domain, filled in from reference TRBV9 and TRBJ2-2, reads DSGVTQTPKHLITATGQRVTLRCSPRSGDLSVYWYQQSLDQGLQFLIQYYNGEERAKGNILERFSAQQFPDLHSELNLSSLELGDSALYFCASSVELANTGELFFGEGSRLTVL.

V is TRBV19 and J is TRBJ2-3, with TRBD2 as a possible D gene (6 bases). CDR3 length: 12 amino acids. With 8 bases removed from V and 2 bases from J, the gap between germline ends came to 8 bases. Looked up from germline, CDR1 is LNHDA and CDR2 is SQIVND (reference sequence). The CDR3 loop is CASAGTTDTQYF. The DNA of the CDR3 is TGTGCCAGTGCGGGGACCACAGATACGCAGTATTTT.

The CDR3 DNA sequence: TGTGCCTCGAAAGCGGGGAGCTCCTATAATTCACCCCTCCACTTT. The encoded protein is CASKAGSSYNSPLHF. V is TRBV30 and J is TRBJ1-6; no clear D. The CDR3 covers 15 residues. V gave up 7 bases and J gave up 0 bases, with 13 bases separating them. CDR1 is GTSNPN and CDR2 is SVGIG in the germline V gene (reference sequence).

This clone was observed a handful of times. The V and J genes are TRBV9 and TRBJ1-2; tentatively, D is TRBD1 (6 bases). This CDR3 is 13 amino acids long. Germline CDR1 and CDR2: SGDLS and YYNGEE. With 0 bases removed from V and 8 bases from J, the gap between germline ends came to 11 bases. CDR3 residues: CASSVGQDGGYTF. The DNA for the CDR3 is TGTGCCAGCAGCGTAGGACAGGACGGAGGCTACACCTTC.

V usage is TRBV28 and J usage is TRBJ1-1; TRBD1 matches at 11 bases. The junction had 3 bases not matched to a gene; V was cut back by 8 bases and J by 1 base. The CDR3 totals 14 residues. Germline assignment: CDR1 MDHEN and CDR2 SYDVKM. CDR3 in amino acids: CASQGQGANTEAFF. In nucleotides, the CDR3 is TGTGCCAGCCAAGGACAGGGGGCGAACACTGAAGCTTTCTTT.

This clone showed up just a few times. The chain couples TRBV28 to TRBJ1-1, with D perhaps TRBD1 (5 bases). The CDR3 has 14 residues. Per the germline V gene, CDR1 is MDHEN and CDR2 is SYDVKM. Trimming removed 5 bases at V and 9 bases at J, with 19 bases between. For the CDR3, the DNA is TGTGCCAGCAGTAAAGAACCGCTGGCAGGGCAAGCTTTCTTT. It encodes CASSKEPLAGQAFF.

The chain links TRBV30 to TRBJ1-5; no reliable D call. This CDR3 spans 13 amino acids. Trimming left V 0 bases short and J 3 bases short, with 6 bases between. The V gene's germline CDR1 is GTSNPN and CDR2 SVGIG (reference sequence). CDR3 nucleotide sequence: TGTGCCTGGAGTGTAGACACCAATCAGCCCCAGCATTTT. This codes for CAWSVDTNQPQHF.

This clone was picked up one time. The chain has TRBV5-1 and TRBJ2-7; tentative D call: TRBD1 (6 bases). Germline V gene data show CDR1 as SGHRS and CDR2 as YFSETQ. This CDR3 comprises 14 residues. V was pared by 0 bases and J by 4 bases, with 11 bases between. CDR3 nucleotides: TGCGCCAGCAGCTTGGCGGCAGGGGAGTACGAGCAGTACTTC. It is translated as CASSLAAGEYEQYF. Looking up the rest from reference TRBV5-1 and TRBJ2-7 gives the full variable domain: KAGVTQTPRYLIKTRGQQVTLSCSPISGHRSVSWYQQTPGQGLQFLFEYFSETQRNKGNFPGRFSGRQFSNSRSEMNVSTLELGDSALYLCASSLAAGEYEQYFGPGTRLTVT.

The J gene is TRBJ1-2, the V gene TRBV18; 7 bases are shared with TRBD1. CDR1 and CDR2 (germline): KGHSH, LQKENI. Losses at the gene ends were 0 bases for V and 11 bases for J; bases not matched to a gene: 9. The CDR3 totals 14 residues. The CDR3 here is CASSPPSIEGAYTF. For the CDR3, the DNA is TGTGCCAGCTCACCACCGAGTATAGAGGGGGCTTACACCTTC.

This clone was seen a handful of times. This sequence joins TRBV7-3 and TRBJ1-2; no firm D call. Per the germline V gene, CDR1 is SGHTA and CDR2 is FQGTGA. The CDR3 sequence is 14 residues long. Trimming shortened V by 4 bases and J by 4 bases, and 13 bases separated the two germline ends. The CDR3 nucleotides are TGTGCCAGCAGCTGGCAGCGAACGGGCTATGGCTACACCTTC. It is translated as CASSWQRTGYGYTF.

J is TRBJ2-1 and V is TRBV27; 10 nucleotides line up with TRBD2. V gave up 6 bases and J gave up 4 bases; unmatched junction bases: 9. The CDR3 loop spans 16 amino acids. Germline V gene data show CDR1 as MNHEY and CDR2 as SMNVEV (reference sequence). The CDR3 bases are TGTGCCAGCAGATCCCCACTAGCGGGACCTTACAATGAGCAGTTCTTC. Its translation: CASRSPLAGPYNEQFF.

V and J are TRBV6-5 and TRBJ1-4; TRBD1 agrees at 7 bases. Germline-derived CDR1 and CDR2 are MNHEY and SVGAGI. Unmatched junction bases numbered 5, after V lost 6 bases and J lost 7 bases. The CDR3 extends over 13 amino acids. CDR3 sequence: CASRGGQAEKLFF. In nucleotides, the CDR3 is TGTGCCAGCAGAGGAGGACAGGCTGAAAAACTGTTTTTT.

V gene TRBV14 combines with J gene TRBJ1-1, with TRBD1 matching over 8 bases. CDR1 is SGHDN, CDR2 FVKESK, per germline. The CDR3 totals 15 residues. V trimming: 4 bases; J trimming: 6 bases; junction bases outside the gene matches: 10. The CDR3 spells CASSRRGQGTPEAFF. Here the CDR3 DNA reads TGTGCCAGCAGCCGAAGAGGACAGGGAACCCCTGAAGCTTTCTTT. The full variable domain, in which reference TRBV14 and TRBJ1-1 provide the parts outside the CDR3, is EAGVTQFPSHSVIEKGQTVTLRCDPISGHDNLYWYRRVMGKEIKFLLHFVKESKQDESGMPNNRFLAERTGGTYSTLKVQPAELEDSGVYFCASSRRGQGTPEAFFGQGTRLTVV.